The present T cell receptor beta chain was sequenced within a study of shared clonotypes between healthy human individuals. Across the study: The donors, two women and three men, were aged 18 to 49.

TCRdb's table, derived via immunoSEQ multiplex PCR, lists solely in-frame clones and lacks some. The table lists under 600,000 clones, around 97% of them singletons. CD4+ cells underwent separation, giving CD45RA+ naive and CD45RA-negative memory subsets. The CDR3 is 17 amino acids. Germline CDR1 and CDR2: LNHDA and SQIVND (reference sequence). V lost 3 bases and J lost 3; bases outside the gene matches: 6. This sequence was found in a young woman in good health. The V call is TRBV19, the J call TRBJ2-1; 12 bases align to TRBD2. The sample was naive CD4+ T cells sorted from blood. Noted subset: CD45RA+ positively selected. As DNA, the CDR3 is TGTGCCAGTAGTATGCTGACTAGCGGGAGATACTACAATGAGCAGTTCTTC. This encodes CASSMLTSGRYYNEQFF. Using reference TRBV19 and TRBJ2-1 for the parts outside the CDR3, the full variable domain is DGGITQSPKYLFRKEGQNVTLSCEQNLNHDAMYWYRQDPGQGLRLIYYSQIVNDFQKGDIAEGYSVSREKKESFPLTVTSAQKNPTAFYLCASSMLTSGRYYNEQFFGPGTRLTVL.